A single sample gave rise to the 2 T cell receptor beta chains below, sequenced in a study of T-cell memory formation after mild COVID-19. TCRdb reprocessed the 5' RACE reads with MiXCR, giving one entry per CDR3 protein. The sample lists 350,000 to 450,000 distinct CDR3 sequences, around 27% seen once, with about 13% in the top ten. Sequencing was done on a sample of PBMCs or a T cell subset sorted from them (not recorded which). These receptors came from an adult woman who had mild COVID-19 (a few samples of this study predate the infection). Cell type and time point are not known.

The V and J genes are TRBV6-1 and TRBJ1-5; possible D gene TRBD1, 5 bases. V lost 4 bases to trimming and J lost 6 bases, with 13 bases between them. Germline V lookup: CDR1 MNHNS, CDR2 SASEGT. The CDR3 has 14 residues. The DNA of the CDR3 is TGTGCCAGCAGTGTAAGGGACTTTGGTCAGCCCCAGCATTTT. Its protein product is CASSVRDFGQPQHF.

Worth noting for this clonotype: A read error may produce the germline difference seen at one junction end. The chain links TRBV27 to TRBJ2-7; D call uncertain. Germline loops: CDR1 MNHEY, CDR2 SMNVEV (reference sequence). The CDR3 is 14 residues long. The CDR3 protein is CTSSARPEGHEQYF. For the CDR3, the DNA is TGCACCAGCAGTGCACGACCTGAAGGACACGAGCAGTACTTC.